What follows is one T cell receptor beta chain and its context. The data are from a study of identical twins. CDR1 SGHTA and CDR2 FQGNSA come from the germline V gene. The CDR3 extends over 14 amino acids. Trimming stripped 5 bases from V and 3 bases from J, with 11 bases between. TCRdb passed the 5' RACE reads through MiXCR, listing each CDR3 protein once. This sample has roughly 690,000 distinct CDR3 sequences, with approximately 22% found just once. These data were likewise used in another study, on T cells expressing NK-cell markers. This second report adds: Sorted T-cell subsets CD3+CD56+NKG2C+, CD3+CD56+NKG2C- and CD3+CD56-NKG2C+ were TCR beta-sequenced. In a few donors, dominant clonotypes made up about 28.3-65% of CD3+CD56-NKG2C+ cells.

V gene TRBV7-2 combines with J gene TRBJ2-1; D tentatively fits TRBD1 or TRBD2 (5 bases each). This sequence originates from a woman younger than 35 in good health. The specimen was PBMCs. For the CDR3, the DNA is TGTGCCAGCAGCCGGGACCTATACTACAATGAGCAGTTCTTC. The encoded protein is CASSRDLYYNEQFF.